One and the same sample provided the 6 T cell receptor beta chains below, sequenced in a study of control samples from healthy donors and cancer patients. Clones were read by immunoSEQ multiplex PCR, and TCRdb kept only the in-frame ones, dropping some. The table has over 70,000 clones, around nine tenths seen once. Input material: blood. These receptors were collected from an older woman in good health.

This sequence joins TRBV5-8 and TRBJ2-3, with 8 nucleotides matching TRBD1. The trim removed 1 base at V and 6 bases at J, leaving 4 bases unmatched. Germline CDR1 reads SGHTS; CDR2 reads YDEGEE. The CDR3 totals 14 residues. The CDR3 bases are TGTGCCAGCAGCTTGCTCAGGGGGCCGGATACGCAGTATTTT. Amino acid sequence: CASSLLRGPDTQYF.

The rearrangement joins TRBV5-8 to TRBJ1-4, with a tentative D call TRBD1 (6 bases). CDR1 SGHTS and CDR2 YDEGEE come from the germline V gene. This CDR3 comprises 14 residues. Trimming stripped 4 bases from V and 6 bases from J, with 13 bases between. Here the CDR3 DNA reads TGTGCCAGCAGCCTCCGACAGGAGGATGAAAAACTGTTTTTT. Protein product: CASSLRQEDEKLFF.

J is TRBJ1-1 and V is TRBV5-1; TRBD1 matches 10 bases. V trimming: 2 bases; J trimming: 3 bases; junction bases outside the gene matches: 4. CDR1 is SGHRS and CDR2 is YFSETQ in the germline V gene. The CDR3 consists of 15 residues. This CDR3 is CASSFTGTGDTEAFF. CDR3 sequence (DNA): TGCGCCAGCAGCTTTACCGGGACAGGGGACACTGAAGCTTTCTTT.

The V and J genes are TRBV3-1 (or the pseudogene TRBV3-2) and TRBJ1-1; 10 nucleotides match TRBD1. Trimming took 4 bases from V and 7 from J; bases not matched to a gene: 9. The germline CDR1 and CDR2 sequences are LGHDT and YNNKEL (reference sequence). This CDR3 is 15 amino acids long. The CDR3 spells CASSLTTGGVNEAFF. In nucleotides, the CDR3 is TGTGCCAGCAGCCTAACGACAGGGGGCGTTAATGAAGCTTTCTTT.

This chain connects TRBV28 to TRBJ2-7, with 13 bases aligning to TRBD2. Germline V gene lookup returns CDR1 MDHEN and CDR2 SYDVKM. The V gene end was trimmed by 3 bases and the J gene end by 2 bases; junction bases not matched to a gene: 10. There are 18 residues in the CDR3. The CDR3 nucleotides are TGTGCCAGCAGTTTGGGCCCCACTAGCGGGAGGGCCCCCTACGAGCAGTACTTC. This gives the protein CASSLGPTSGRAPYEQYF.

The rearrangement links TRBV6-5 to TRBJ1-2; D is unclear. The CDR3 is 14 residues long. V was trimmed by 0 bases and J by 5 bases, leaving 10 bases between them. CDR1 and CDR2 (germline): MNHEY, SVGAGI. Here the CDR3 reads CASSYSIQMYGYTF. As DNA, the CDR3 is TGTGCCAGCAGTTACTCAATCCAGATGTATGGCTACACCTTC.